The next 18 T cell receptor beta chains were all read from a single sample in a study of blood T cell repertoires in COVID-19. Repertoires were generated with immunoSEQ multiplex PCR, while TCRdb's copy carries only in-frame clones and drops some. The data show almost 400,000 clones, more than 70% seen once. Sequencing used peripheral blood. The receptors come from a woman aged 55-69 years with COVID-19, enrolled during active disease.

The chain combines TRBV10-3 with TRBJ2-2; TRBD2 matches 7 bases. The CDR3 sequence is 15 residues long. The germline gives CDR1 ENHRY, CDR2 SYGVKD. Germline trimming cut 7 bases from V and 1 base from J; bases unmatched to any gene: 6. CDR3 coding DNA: TGTGCCATCAACCAAGCGGGGCTGAACACCGGGGAGCTGTTTTTT. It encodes CAINQAGLNTGELFF.

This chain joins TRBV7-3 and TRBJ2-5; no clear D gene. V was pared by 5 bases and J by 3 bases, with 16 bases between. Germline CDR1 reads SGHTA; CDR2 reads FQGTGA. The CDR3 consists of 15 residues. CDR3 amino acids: CASSPGLWVKETQYF. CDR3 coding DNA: TGTGCCAGCAGCCCAGGTTTGTGGGTAAAAGAGACCCAGTACTTC.

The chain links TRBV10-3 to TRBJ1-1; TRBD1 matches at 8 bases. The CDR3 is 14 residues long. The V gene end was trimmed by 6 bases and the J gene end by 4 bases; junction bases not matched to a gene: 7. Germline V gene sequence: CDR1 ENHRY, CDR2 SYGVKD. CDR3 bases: TGTGCCATCAGGCAGGGGGCATATAGCACTGAAGCTTTCTTT. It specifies CAIRQGAYSTEAFF.

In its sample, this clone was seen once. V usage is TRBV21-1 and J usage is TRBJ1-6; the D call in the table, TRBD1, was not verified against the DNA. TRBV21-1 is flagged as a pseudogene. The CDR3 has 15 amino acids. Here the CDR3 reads CARNRDRERHSPLHF. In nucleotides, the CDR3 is TGTGCCAGGAACCGGGACAGGGAAAGGCATTCACCCCTCCACTTT.

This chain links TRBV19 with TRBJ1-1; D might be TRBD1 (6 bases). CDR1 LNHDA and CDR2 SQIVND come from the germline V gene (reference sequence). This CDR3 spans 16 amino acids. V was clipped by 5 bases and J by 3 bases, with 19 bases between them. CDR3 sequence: CASSLNWDNAYTEAFF. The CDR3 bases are TGTGCCAGTAGTTTGAACTGGGACAACGCGTACACTGAAGCTTTCTTT.

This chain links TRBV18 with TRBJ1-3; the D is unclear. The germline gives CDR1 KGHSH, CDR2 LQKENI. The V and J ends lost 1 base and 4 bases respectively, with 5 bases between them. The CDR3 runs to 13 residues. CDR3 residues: CASSPQQGNTIYF. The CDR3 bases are TGTGCCAGCTCACCACAACAGGGAAACACCATATATTTT.

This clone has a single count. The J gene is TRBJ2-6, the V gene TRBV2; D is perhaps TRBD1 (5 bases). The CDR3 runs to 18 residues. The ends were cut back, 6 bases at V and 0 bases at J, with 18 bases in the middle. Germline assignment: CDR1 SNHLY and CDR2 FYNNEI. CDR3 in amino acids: CASRWSHRSDSGANVLTF. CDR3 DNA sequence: TGTGCCAGCAGATGGAGTCACAGGTCTGACTCTGGGGCCAACGTCCTGACTTTC.

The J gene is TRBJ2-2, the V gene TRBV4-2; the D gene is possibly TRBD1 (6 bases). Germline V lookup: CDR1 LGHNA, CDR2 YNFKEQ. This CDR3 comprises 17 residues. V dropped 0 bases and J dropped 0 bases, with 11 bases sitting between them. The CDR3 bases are TGTGCCAGCAGCCAAGATCCGGGGACACCGAACACCGGGGAGCTGTTTTTT. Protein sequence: CASSQDPGTPNTGELFF.

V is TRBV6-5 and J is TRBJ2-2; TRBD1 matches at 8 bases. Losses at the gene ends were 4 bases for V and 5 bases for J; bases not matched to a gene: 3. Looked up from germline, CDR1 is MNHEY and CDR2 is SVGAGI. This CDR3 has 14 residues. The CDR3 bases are TGTGCCAGCAGTTCCTGGACAGGGACCGGGGAGCTGTTTTTT. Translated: CASSSWTGTGELFF.

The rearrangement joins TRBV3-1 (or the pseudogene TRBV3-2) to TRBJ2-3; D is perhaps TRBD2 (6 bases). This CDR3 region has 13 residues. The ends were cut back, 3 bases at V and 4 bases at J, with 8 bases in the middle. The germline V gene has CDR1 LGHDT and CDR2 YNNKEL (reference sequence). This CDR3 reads CASSHLAADTQYF. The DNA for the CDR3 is TGTGCCAGCAGCCACTTAGCGGCAGATACGCAGTATTTT.

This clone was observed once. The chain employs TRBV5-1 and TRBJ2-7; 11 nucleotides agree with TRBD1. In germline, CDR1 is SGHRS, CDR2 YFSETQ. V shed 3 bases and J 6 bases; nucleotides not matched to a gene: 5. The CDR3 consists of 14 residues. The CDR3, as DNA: TGCGCCAGCAGCTCCGGGACAGGGGGGACCGAGCAGTACTTC. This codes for CASSSGTGGTEQYF.

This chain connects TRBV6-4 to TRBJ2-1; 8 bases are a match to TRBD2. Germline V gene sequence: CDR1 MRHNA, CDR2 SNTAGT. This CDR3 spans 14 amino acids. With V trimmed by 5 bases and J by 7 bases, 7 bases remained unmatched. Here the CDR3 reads CASSPGGAVNEQFF. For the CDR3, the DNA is TGTGCCAGCAGTCCGGGGGGGGCGGTTAATGAGCAGTTCTTC.

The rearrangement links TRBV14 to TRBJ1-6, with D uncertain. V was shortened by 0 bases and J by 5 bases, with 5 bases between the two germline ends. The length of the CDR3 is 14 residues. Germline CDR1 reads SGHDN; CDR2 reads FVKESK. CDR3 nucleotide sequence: TGTGCCAGCAGCCAAGAAACAGATAATTCACCCCTCCACTTT. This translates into CASSQETDNSPLHF.

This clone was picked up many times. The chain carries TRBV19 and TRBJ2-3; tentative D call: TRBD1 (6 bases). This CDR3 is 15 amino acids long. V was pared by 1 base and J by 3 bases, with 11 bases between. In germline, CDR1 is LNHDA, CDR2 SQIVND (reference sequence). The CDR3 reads CASSIVGRGTDTQYF. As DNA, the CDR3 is TGTGCCAGTAGTATAGTAGGCAGGGGAACAGATACGCAGTATTTT.

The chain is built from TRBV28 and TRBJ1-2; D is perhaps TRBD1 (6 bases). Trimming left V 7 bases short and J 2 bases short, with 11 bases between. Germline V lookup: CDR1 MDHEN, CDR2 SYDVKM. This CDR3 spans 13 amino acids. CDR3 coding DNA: TGTGCCAGCACCACCGGGACAAACTATGGCTACACCTTC. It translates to CASTTGTNYGYTF.

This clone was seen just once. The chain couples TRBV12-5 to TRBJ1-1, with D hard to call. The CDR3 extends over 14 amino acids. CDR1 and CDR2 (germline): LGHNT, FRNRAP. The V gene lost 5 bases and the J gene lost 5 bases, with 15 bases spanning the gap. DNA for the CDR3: TGTGCTAGTGGTAACCGCGAGGGCGGGACTGAAGCTTTCTTT. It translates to CASGNREGGTEAFF.

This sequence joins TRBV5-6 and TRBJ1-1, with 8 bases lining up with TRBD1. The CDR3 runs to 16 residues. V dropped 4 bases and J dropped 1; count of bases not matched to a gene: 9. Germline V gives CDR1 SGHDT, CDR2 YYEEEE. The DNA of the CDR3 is TGTGCCAGCAGCAAGGACAGGGAAGGACCGAACACTGAAGCTTTCTTT. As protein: CASSKDREGPNTEAFF.

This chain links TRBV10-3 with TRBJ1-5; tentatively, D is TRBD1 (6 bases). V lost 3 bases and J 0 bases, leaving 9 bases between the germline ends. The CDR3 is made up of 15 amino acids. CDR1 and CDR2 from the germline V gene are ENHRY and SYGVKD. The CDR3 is CAISDQGYSNQPQHF. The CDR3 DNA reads TGTGCCATCAGTGACCAGGGGTATAGCAATCAGCCCCAGCATTTT.